This TCR beta chain was identified in a study of CD8 T cells in acute hepatitis C reinfection. The wider study: TCRbeta of HCV NS3-1073-specific CD8+ T cells was profiled.

The table came from immunoSEQ multiplex PCR; TCRdb's copy has only in-frame clones and leaves some out. There are 30,000 to 40,000 clones in the sample; around nine tenths occur only once, and roughly 0.48% lies in the top ten. The germline V gene encodes CDR1 SGHDT and CDR2 YYEEEE. The CDR3 has 13 amino acids. With 1 base removed from V and 5 bases from J, the gap between germline ends came to 7 bases. Study-wide findings and caveats: NS3-1073 specific cells were too rare to sort at chronic follow-up. Preferential TRBV04 and TRBV06 usage appeared in all groups and was not explained by the naive pool.

Time point: naive CD8 control sorted from an acute-time-point sample. Every 3 months, donors from a Montreal cohort of people who inject drugs were followed. This clone has only a few counts. Its antigen remains unknown. V and J are TRBV5-6 and TRBJ2-4; no definite D call. This receptor was identified in a young man with chronic hepatitis C. What was sequenced was naive CD8+ T cells from PBMCs. This chain's CDR3 is CASSLSSENIQYF. The CDR3 DNA follows: TGTGCCAGCAGCTTGTCGTCGGAAAACATTCAGTACTTC.